One sample yielded the 19 T cell receptor beta chains listed below, sequenced in a study of shared clonotypes between healthy human individuals. The data were produced by immunoSEQ multiplex PCR, yet TCRdb's version contains in-frame clones alone and is incomplete. The data show around 2.5 million clones, 93% seen once. The sequenced sample was naive CD4+ T cells from PBMCs. The subset: CD45RA+ positively selected. The source of these receptors is a man younger than 35 in good health. Some clones in this sample may be carry-over from other donors' samples.

This chain joins TRBV9 and TRBJ1-1, with D tentatively TRBD1 (6 bases). CDR3 length: 16 amino acids. CDR1 SGDLS and CDR2 YYNGEE come from the germline V gene. The ends were cut back, 4 bases at V and 1 base at J, with 17 bases in the middle. The CDR3 sequence is CASSPPPAGANTEAFF. The CDR3 DNA is TGTGCCAGCAGCCCCCCCCCGGCAGGGGCGAACACTGAAGCTTTCTTT.

The chain joins TRBV5-6 to TRBJ2-1, with 8 bases fitting TRBD2. The CDR3 loop spans 17 amino acids. The J segment lost 5 bases and the V segment lost 4 bases, leaving 14 bases of the junction unmatched. CDR1 SGHDT and CDR2 YYEEEE come from the germline V gene. This CDR3 reads CASSRAAGTGGHNEQFF. The CDR3 region has the DNA TGTGCCAGCAGCAGGGCCGCGGGGACGGGAGGGCACAATGAGCAGTTCTTC.

The CDR3 nucleotides read TGCGCCAGCAGCCAAGACGGCTCGGAAGAGACCCAGTACTTC. Translating gives CASSQDGSEETQYF. The genes are TRBV4-1 and TRBJ2-5; D ambiguous. Between the trimmed V and J ends, which lost 0 bases and 3 bases, there was a span of 8 bases. Germline CDR1 and CDR2: MGHRA and YSYEKL. This CDR3 has 14 residues.

This clone appeared a single time. The V gene is TRBV5-1, the J gene TRBJ2-1, with TRBD2 as a possible D gene (5 bases). Germline CDR1 is SGHRS and CDR2 is YFSETQ. The CDR3 is made up of 13 amino acids. V lost 2 bases, J lost 7 bases, and 10 bases lay in between. The CDR3 nucleotides read TGCGCCAGCAGCTTCACCCCGGGGAATGAGCAGTTCTTC. Its translation is CASSFTPGNEQFF.

The chain has TRBV2 and TRBJ2-5; 9 bases are a match to TRBD2. Looked up from germline, CDR1 is SNHLY and CDR2 is FYNNEI. V trimming: 4 bases; J trimming: 4 bases; junction bases outside the gene matches: 10. The CDR3 loop spans 16 amino acids. CDR3 in DNA: TGTGCCAGCAGTGCTAGCGGGGCTCGACGTGGAGAGACCCAGTACTTC. Translating gives CASSASGARRGETQYF.

The chain employs TRBV5-1 and TRBJ2-3, with TRBD2 identical over 7 bases. The germline V gene has CDR1 SGHRS and CDR2 YFSETQ. V lost 2 bases to trimming and J lost 0 bases; unmatched junction nucleotides: 9. The CDR3 loop spans 17 amino acids. This CDR3 reads CASSFVTRGVSTDTQYF. CDR3 coding DNA: TGCGCCAGCAGCTTCGTGACTCGGGGGGTTAGCACAGATACGCAGTATTTT. The complete variable domain, with remaining parts taken from reference TRBV5-1 and TRBJ2-3, reads KAGVTQTPRYLIKTRGQQVTLSCSPISGHRSVSWYQQTPGQGLQFLFEYFSETQRNKGNFPGRFSGRQFSNSRSEMNVSTLELGDSALYLCASSFVTRGVSTDTQYFGPGTRLTVL.

A remark on this clone: This sample includes further DNA sequences coding for the same CDR3. The genes are TRBV19 and TRBJ2-7, with D maybe TRBD2 (6 bases). Germline V gene lookup returns CDR1 LNHDA and CDR2 SQIVND (reference sequence). This CDR3 contains 14 residues. V lost 3 bases, J lost 0 bases, and 9 bases lay in between. The DNA of the CDR3 is TGTGCCAGTAGTATCGGAGCGGGCTCCTACGAGCAGTACTTC. The encoded protein is CASSIGAGSYEQYF.

The rearrangement uses TRBV21-1 and TRBJ2-4; TRBD2 reflects the table's D call only, with no check against the DNA. TRBV21-1 is deemed a pseudogene. The CDR3 consists of 20 residues. CDR3 coding DNA: TGTGCCAGCAGCCGAAGCCGGGACCTACTAGCGGGAGGGCCCCGTAACATTCAGTACTTC. It yields the protein CASSRSRDLLAGGPRNIQYF.

V gene TRBV28 combines with J gene TRBJ1-4, with D unclear. This CDR3 contains 17 residues. Germline V gene data show CDR1 as MDHEN and CDR2 as SYDVKM. The V end lost 2 bases, the J end lost 6 bases, and 19 bases lay between the germline ends. CDR3 coding DNA: TGTGCCAGCAGTTTACCTCCGGTCGGATCGGCAGATGAAAAACTGTTTTTT. Its protein product is CASSLPPVGSADEKLFF. The full variable domain, in which reference TRBV28 and TRBJ1-4 provide the parts outside the CDR3, is DVKVTQSSRYLVKRTGEKVFLECVQDMDHENMFWYRQDPGLGLRLIYFSYDVKMKEKGDIPEGYSVSREKKERFSLILESASTNQTSMYLCASSLPPVGSADEKLFFGSGTQLSVL.

This chain joins TRBV6-1 and TRBJ2-3; D is unclear. Germline V gives CDR1 MNHNS, CDR2 SASEGT. The CDR3 covers 15 residues. V was cut by 1 base and J by 0 bases, with 8 bases left in between. CDR3 sequence (DNA): TGTGCCAGCAGTGAAGTGCTTAGTAGCACAGATACGCAGTATTTT. It yields the protein CASSEVLSSTDTQYF.

The chain recombines TRBV7-2 with TRBJ2-7, with TRBD1 identical over 10 bases. The CDR3 loop spans 14 amino acids. J gave up 5 bases and V 5 bases, and 6 bases lay outside the gene matches. Germline V gives CDR1 SGHTA, CDR2 FQGNSA. CDR3 coding DNA: TGTGCCAGCAGCCAACCGGGACAGGGGCACGAGCAGTACTTC. Amino acids: CASSQPGQGHEQYF.

In the case of this clone: Other DNA sequences within the sample encode an identical CDR3. The rearrangement links TRBV27 to TRBJ2-7; a weak D match, TRBD1 (6 bases). Trimming pared 5 bases from V and 2 bases from J, leaving 13 bases between. Germline V gene sequence: CDR1 MNHEY, CDR2 SMNVEV (reference sequence). The CDR3 consists of 14 residues. CDR3 in amino acids: CASSLRDKAYEQYF. In DNA form, the CDR3 reads TGTGCCAGCAGTCTCCGGGACAAGGCCTACGAGCAGTACTTC.

This clone was seen a single time. DNA of the CDR3: TGCGCCACCGGGACCCTAGCGGGGCAAACGGTTCGGGGCGAGCAGTACTTC. Its protein is CATGTLAGQTVRGEQYF. The rearrangement links TRBV10-2 to TRBJ2-7, with 9 nucleotides matching TRBD2. The germline CDR1 and CDR2 sequences are WSHSY and SAAADI. V was pared by 10 bases and J by 6 bases, with 22 bases of the junction left unmatched. The CDR3 runs to 17 residues.

The chain recombines TRBV6-1 with TRBJ1-6; D is ambiguous. Trimming left V 5 bases short and J 7 bases short, with 6 bases between. The length of the CDR3 is 12 residues. CDR1 is MNHNS and CDR2 is SASEGT in the germline V gene. The CDR3: CASSNTNSPLHF. For the CDR3, the DNA is TGTGCCAGCAGTAACACCAATTCACCCCTCCACTTT.

The chain is built from TRBV6-4 and TRBJ2-4; 13 positions match TRBD2. CDR3 length equals 13 residues. The germline CDR1 and CDR2 sequences are MRHNA and SNTAGT. Unmatched junction bases numbered 2, after V lost 3 bases and J lost 12 bases. The CDR3 region has the DNA TGTGCCAGCAGTGAACTAGCGGGAGGGAATCAGTACTTC. Its translation is CASSELAGGNQYF.

This chain joins TRBV18 and TRBJ1-1; the D is unclear. The CDR3 runs to 14 residues. Germline V CDR1 and CDR2: KGHSH, LQKENI. Trimming stripped 4 bases from V and 0 bases from J, with 9 bases between. The CDR3 loop reads CASSQELMNTEAFF. In nucleotides, the CDR3 is TGTGCCAGCTCACAGGAGTTGATGAACACTGAAGCTTTCTTT.

The chain employs TRBV7-9 and TRBJ1-4, with D uncertain. The germline gives CDR1 SEHNR, CDR2 FQNEAQ (reference sequence). The CDR3 is made up of 13 amino acids. Trimming shortened V by 7 bases and J by 2 bases, and 8 bases separated the two germline ends. The CDR3 here is CASTRGTNEKLFF. The CDR3 DNA follows: TGTGCCAGCACCCGAGGTACTAATGAAAAACTGTTTTTT.

This clone was detected only once. J is TRBJ2-1 and V is TRBV6-6; D is possibly TRBD2 (5 bases). V dropped 0 bases and J dropped 9 bases, with 18 bases sitting between them. CDR3 length: 16 amino acids. Germline V gives CDR1 MNHNY, CDR2 SVGAGI (reference sequence). This chain's CDR3 is CASSYSPGSPTSEQFF. The DNA of the CDR3 is TGTGCCAGCAGTTACTCTCCGGGATCCCCTACAAGTGAGCAGTTCTTC.

In its sample, this clone was seen once. The chain is built from TRBV14 and TRBJ2-2, with D possibly being TRBD1 (7 bases). Trimming cost V 4 bases and J 3 bases, with 18 bases left between them. The CDR3 is 17 residues long. Per germline, CDR1 SGHDN and CDR2 FVKESK. The CDR3 sequence is CASSPPGLTGDTGELFF. DNA of the CDR3: TGTGCCAGCAGCCCCCCCGGACTAACAGGGGACACCGGGGAGCTGTTTTTT.